The sequence of this TCR beta chain was determined in a study of shared clonotypes between healthy human individuals. On this clone: Its target is not known.

Only in-frame clones appear in the TCRdb table, and some are missing; sequencing was by immunoSEQ multiplex PCR. This table has about 2.3 million clones, approximately 90% appearing once. Findings of the study overall: Richness estimates generally favored naive over memory subsets.

The sequenced material came from naive CD4+ T cells from PBMCs. Noted subset: CD45RA+ positively selected. The source is a man between 18 and 29 years old in good health. Some clones in this sample may be carry-over from other donors' samples.

Here the CDR3 reads CASSLEVPSYEQYF. The CDR3 nucleotides read TGTGCCAGCAGCTTAGAAGTCCCTTCCTACGAGCAGTACTTC. The chain recombines TRBV7-9 with TRBJ2-7; unclear D gene. V lost 1 base and J lost 1, with 8 bases in between. This CDR3 region has 14 residues. Looked up from germline, CDR1 is SEHNR and CDR2 is FQNEAQ (reference sequence).